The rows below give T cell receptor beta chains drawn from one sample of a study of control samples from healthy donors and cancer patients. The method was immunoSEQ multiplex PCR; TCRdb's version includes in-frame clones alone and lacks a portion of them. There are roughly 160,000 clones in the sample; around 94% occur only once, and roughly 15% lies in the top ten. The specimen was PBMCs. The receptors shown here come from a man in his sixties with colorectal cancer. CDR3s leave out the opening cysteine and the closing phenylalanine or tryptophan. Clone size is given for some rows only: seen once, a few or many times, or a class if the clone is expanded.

CDR3: ASRIKANYGYT; size: NA; V: TRBV7-2
CDR3: ASSLGGGRGNQPQH; size: NA; V: TRBV27
CDR3: ASSPGGSLNTEAF; size: NA; V: TRBV18
CDR3: ASSAGTGLYEQY; size: NA; V: TRBV5-1
CDR3: ASSREVLGNTGELF; size: NA; V: TRBV4-3
CDR3: ASSLDGDRGRETQY; size: NA; V: TRBV11-3
CDR3: ASSPSPSDSPLH; size: NA; V: TRBV6-5
CDR3: ASSFSGGAGTEAF; size: NA; V: TRBV11-3
CDR3: AWSRDNTEAF; size: NA; V: TRBV30
CDR3: AWSGLAPGQGAEAF; size: once; V: TRBV30
CDR3: ASSMIDRTHNEQF; size: NA; V: TRBV19
CDR3: ASRRGGVGDYGYT; size: NA; V: TRBV11-2
CDR3: ASSLTVGGWGTDTEAF; size: NA; V: TRBV5-4
CDR3: ASSPDRTAEAF; size: NA; V: TRBV5-1
CDR3: ASSPFPGGSNTEAF; size: once; V: TRBV5-4
CDR3: ASSQGLSGWRQY; size: NA; V: TRBV3-1/TRBV3-2
CDR3: ASSPRLGGYGGELF; size: NA; V: TRBV7-2
CDR3: AWRLLDPPGELF; size: NA; V: TRBV30
CDR3: ASSPALANTGELF; size: NA; V: TRBV7-7
CDR3: ASTGSSEQY; size: NA; V: TRBV5-1
CDR3: ASSIDRTGGDEQF; size: NA; V: TRBV19
CDR3: ASSPKTSGLQETQY; size: NA; V: TRBV18
CDR3: ASRQGAGGTEAF; size: NA; V: TRBV18
CDR3: ASSLGTGPSNQPQH; size: NA; V: TRBV5-1
CDR3: ASSQDRGLWAPLH; size: NA; V: TRBV4-3
CDR3: ASSYRLADTQY; size: NA; V: TRBV6-6
CDR3: ASSQGPQGAQPQH; size: NA; V: TRBV3-1/TRBV3-2
CDR3: ASSWGSQGNQPQH; size: NA; V: TRBV6-5
CDR3: ASSSWGGGNTEAF; size: NA; V: TRBV27
CDR3: SASGGGRVSDTQY; size: NA; V: TRBV20-1
CDR3: ASSIGGRPSYEQY; size: NA; V: TRBV19
CDR3: AWSVTVGQPQH; size: NA; V: TRBV30
CDR3: ATSDPGTSRDNEQF; size: once; V: TRBV24-1
CDR3: ASRSDRVGQPQH; size: NA; V: TRBV6-5
CDR3: ASGKGLDEKLF; size: NA; V: TRBV2
CDR3: ASSYSPEDYGYT; size: NA; V: TRBV6-5
CDR3: ASSISGGLYSNQPQH; size: NA; V: TRBV19
CDR3: ASSIDARQGYT; size: NA; V: TRBV7-9
CDR3: ATSEDYLDTQY; size: NA; V: TRBV24-1
CDR3: ASSPGVQLYGYT; size: NA; V: TRBV5-4
CDR3: ASSLDRGPYNEQF; size: NA; V: TRBV11-2
CDR3: ATSETGLRGQF; size: NA; V: TRBV24-1
CDR3: ASRGQTGGDGYT; size: NA; V: TRBV9
CDR3: ASSEALGWAF; size: NA; V: TRBV2
CDR3: ASGLGDGTGELF; size: NA; V: TRBV12-5
CDR3: ASSQGLAGLTGELF; size: NA; V: TRBV4-1
CDR3: ASSYPYRAREEKLF; size: NA; V: TRBV6-2/TRBV6-3
CDR3: ASSLDRGGYSNQPQH; size: NA; V: TRBV5-8
CDR3: SVGTSGGTRHTDTQY; size: once; V: TRBV29-1
CDR3: ATSYGGATDTQY; size: NA; V: TRBV24-1
CDR3: ASSYQDQRASSSYNSPLH; size: NA; V: TRBV6-2/TRBV6-3
CDR3: ASSIQAPTGTGGQETQY; size: NA; V: TRBV19
CDR3: ASSPGEGSPLH; size: NA; V: TRBV18
CDR3: ASSPGNYGYT; size: NA; V: TRBV4-3
CDR3: ASINPPGQGKLF; size: NA; V: TRBV2
CDR3: ASSGREAF; size: NA; V: TRBV25-1